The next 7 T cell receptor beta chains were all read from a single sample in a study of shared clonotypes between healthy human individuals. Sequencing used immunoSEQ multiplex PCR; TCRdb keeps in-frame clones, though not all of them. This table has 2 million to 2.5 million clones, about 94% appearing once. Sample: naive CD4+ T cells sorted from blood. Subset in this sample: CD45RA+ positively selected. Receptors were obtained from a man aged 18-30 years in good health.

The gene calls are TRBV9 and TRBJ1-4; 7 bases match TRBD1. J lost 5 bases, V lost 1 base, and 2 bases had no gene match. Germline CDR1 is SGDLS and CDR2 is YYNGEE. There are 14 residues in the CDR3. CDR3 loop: CASSVTGQNEKLFF. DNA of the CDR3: TGTGCCAGCAGCGTAACGGGACAGAATGAAAAACTGTTTTTT.

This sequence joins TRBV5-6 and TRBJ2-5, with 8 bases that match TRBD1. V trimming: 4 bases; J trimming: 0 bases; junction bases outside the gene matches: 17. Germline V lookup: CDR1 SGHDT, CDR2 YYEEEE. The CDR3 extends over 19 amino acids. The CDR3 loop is CASSTRGTGTRRYQETQYF. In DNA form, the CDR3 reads TGTGCCAGCAGCACCCGGGGGACAGGCACGAGGAGGTACCAAGAGACCCAGTACTTC.

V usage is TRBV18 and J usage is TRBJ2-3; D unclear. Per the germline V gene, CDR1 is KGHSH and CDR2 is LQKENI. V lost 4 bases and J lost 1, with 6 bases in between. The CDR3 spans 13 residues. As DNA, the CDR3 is TGTGCCAGCTCACGGACGGGCACAGATACGCAGTATTTT. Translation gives CASSRTGTDTQYF.

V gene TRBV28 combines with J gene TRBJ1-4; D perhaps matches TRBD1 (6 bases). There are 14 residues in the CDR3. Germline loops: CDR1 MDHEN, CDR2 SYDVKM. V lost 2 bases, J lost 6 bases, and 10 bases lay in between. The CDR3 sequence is CASSLTSGDEKLFF. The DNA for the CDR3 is TGTGCCAGCAGTTTAACATCAGGGGATGAAAAACTGTTTTTT.

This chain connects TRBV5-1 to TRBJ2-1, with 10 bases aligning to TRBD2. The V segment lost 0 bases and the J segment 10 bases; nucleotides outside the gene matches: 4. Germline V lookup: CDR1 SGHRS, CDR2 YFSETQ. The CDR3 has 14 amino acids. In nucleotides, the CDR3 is TGCGCCAGCAGCTTGGGGACTAGCGGAGTAGAGCAGTTCTTC. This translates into CASSLGTSGVEQFF.

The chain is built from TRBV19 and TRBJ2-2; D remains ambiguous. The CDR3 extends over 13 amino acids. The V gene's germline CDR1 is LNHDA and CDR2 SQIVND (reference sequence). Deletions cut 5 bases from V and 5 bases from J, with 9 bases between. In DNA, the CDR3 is TGTGCCAGTAGTCCACAGAAAACCGGGGAGCTGTTTTTT. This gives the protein CASSPQKTGELFF.

CDR3: CASSVSPGLRAFF. CDR3 sequence (DNA): TGTGCCAGCAGTGTTTCTCCGGGACTAAGAGCTTTCTTT. The V call is TRBV6-1, the J call TRBJ1-1; the D gene is possibly TRBD1 (5 bases). This CDR3 is built from 13 residues. V lost 4 bases to trimming and J lost 10 bases, with 16 bases between them. Germline values: CDR1 MNHNS, CDR2 SASEGT.